One and the same sample provided the 29 T cell receptor beta chains below, sequenced in a study of memory CD8 T cells in hepatitis C reinfection. Time point: late/post reinfection, 12 to 24 weeks after detection. The sorted cells went straight to TCR sequencing with no prior in vitro expansion. Sequencing used immunoSEQ multiplex PCR; TCRdb keeps in-frame clones, though not all of them. The data contain about 43,000 clones, approximately 92% of them singletons. Material for sequencing was naive CD8+ T cells sorted from blood. These receptors were taken from a young man with hepatitis C virus infection.

The chain carries TRBV5-1 and TRBJ1-1, with 7 positions matching TRBD1. The length of the CDR3 is 14 residues. Trimming at V came to 5 bases and at J to 5 bases, leaving 9 bases not matched to a gene. From germline, CDR1 is SGHRS and CDR2 YFSETQ. CDR3 DNA: TGCGCCAGCAGGTCGACAGGGTACGGAACTGAAGCTTTCTTT. Its protein is CASRSTGYGTEAFF.

The chain has TRBV4-2 and TRBJ2-2, with D perhaps matching TRBD2 (5 bases). CDR3 length: 11 amino acids. The germline V and J ends were trimmed by 5 bases and 9 bases, with 7 bases remaining between them. Per the germline V gene, CDR1 is LGHNA and CDR2 is YNFKEQ. The chain's CDR3 is CASSGSRELFF. CDR3 sequence (DNA): TGTGCCAGCAGCGGGAGCCGGGAGCTGTTTTTT.

The rearrangement links TRBV6-6 to TRBJ1-1; tentatively, D is TRBD1 (5 bases). Germline V lookup: CDR1 MNHNY, CDR2 SVGAGI (reference sequence). This CDR3 spans 13 amino acids. The germline V and J ends were trimmed by 2 bases and 4 bases, with 8 bases remaining between them. The CDR3 DNA is TGTGCCAGCAGTTACGGGGGGGGCACTGAAGCTTTCTTT. This translates into CASSYGGGTEAFF.

This clone was recorded only once. This chain connects TRBV9 to TRBJ2-3, with 10 positions matching TRBD2. Germline trimming cut 3 bases from V and 3 bases from J; bases unmatched to any gene: 4. From germline, CDR1 is SGDLS and CDR2 YYNGEE. The CDR3 has 15 residues. CDR3 in DNA: TGTGCCAGCAGCGGGGGGACTAGCGCGACAGATACGCAGTATTTT. Encoded protein: CASSGGTSATDTQYF. Complete variable domain (other parts from reference TRBV9 and TRBJ2-3): DSGVTQTPKHLITATGQRVTLRCSPRSGDLSVYWYQQSLDQGLQFLIQYYNGEERAKGNILERFSAQQFPDLHSELNLSSLELGDSALYFCASSGGTSATDTQYFGPGTRLTVL.

J is TRBJ2-2 and V is TRBV27, with a possible D match to TRBD2 (6 bases). V dropped 6 bases and J dropped 1 base, with 18 bases sitting between them. The germline V gene encodes CDR1 MNHEY and CDR2 SMNVEV (reference sequence). The CDR3 is 17 amino acids. CDR3 bases: TGTGCCAGCAGCTTGATCTACGGGAGAAAGAACACCGGGGAGCTGTTTTTT. The encoded protein is CASSLIYGRKNTGELFF.

The chain joins TRBV4-1 to TRBJ2-7, with D possibly being TRBD2 (5 bases). Germline V gene data show CDR1 as MGHRA and CDR2 as YSYEKL. The ends were cut back, 3 bases at V and 6 bases at J, with 18 bases in the middle. This CDR3 has 15 residues. CDR3 coding DNA: TGCGCCAGCAGCCAGTCCCGGGGATCCCCTCGCGAGCAGTACTTC. It specifies CASSQSRGSPREQYF.

The chain employs TRBV5-1 and TRBJ2-1; D ambiguous. CDR3 length equals 13 residues. V shed 0 bases and J shed 9 bases, with 10 bases lying between them. Germline V gene lookup returns CDR1 SGHRS and CDR2 YFSETQ. CDR3 in amino acids: CASSLGLFPEQFF. In DNA, the CDR3 is TGCGCCAGCAGCTTGGGACTTTTTCCTGAGCAGTTCTTC. The full variable domain, completed using reference TRBV5-1 and TRBJ2-1, is KAGVTQTPRYLIKTRGQQVTLSCSPISGHRSVSWYQQTPGQGLQFLFEYFSETQRNKGNFPGRFSGRQFSNSRSEMNVSTLELGDSALYLCASSLGLFPEQFFGPGTRLTVL.

A single count supports this clone. The chain couples TRBV9 to TRBJ1-5; D is ambiguous. Germline lookup yields CDR1 SGDLS and CDR2 YYNGEE. Trimming shortened V by 3 bases and J by 1 base, and 8 bases separated the two germline ends. The CDR3 consists of 14 residues. The CDR3 nucleotides are TGTGCCAGCAGCGAAAGTAGCAGCAATCAGCCCCAGCATTTT. Translating gives CASSESSSNQPQHF.

This clone was counted a single time. The chain links TRBV5-6 to TRBJ2-7; no firm D call. The CDR3 is made up of 13 amino acids. V lost 5 bases, J lost 0 bases, and 9 bases lay in between. Germline CDR1 SGHDT, CDR2 YYEEEE. Written as DNA, the CDR3 is TGTGCCAGCAGATGGGCAGGCTCCTACGAGCAGTACTTC. This sequence encodes CASRWAGSYEQYF. Supplemented by reference TRBV5-6 and TRBJ2-7, the full variable domain reads DAGVTQSPTHLIKTRGQQVTLRCSPKSGHDTVSWYQQALGQGPQFIFQYYEEEERQRGNFPDRFSGHQFPNYSSELNVNALLLGDSALYLCASRWAGSYEQYFGPGTRLTVT.

This chain links TRBV6-5 with TRBJ1-5; 9 bases are shared with TRBD1. Germline V CDR1 and CDR2: MNHEY, SVGAGI. Germline trimming cut 5 bases from V and 1 base from J; bases unmatched to any gene: 3. This CDR3 spans 15 amino acids. This CDR3 reads CASSRGQGSNQPQHF. Written as DNA, the CDR3 is TGTGCCAGCAGTCGGGGACAGGGAAGCAATCAGCCCCAGCATTTT.

The rearrangement links TRBV27 to TRBJ1-6, with D maybe TRBD1 (6 bases). CDR1 MNHEY and CDR2 SMNVEV come from the germline V gene (reference sequence). Trimming cost V 0 bases and J 9 bases, with 9 bases left between them. This CDR3 contains 14 residues. The CDR3 DNA follows: TGTGCCAGCAGTTTATCCGTAGGGGGTTCACCCCTCCACTTT. Protein sequence: CASSLSVGGSPLHF.

This clone was detected once. The chain recombines TRBV28 with TRBJ2-4; TRBD1 might be the D (6 bases). The CDR3 sequence is 13 residues long. Trimming removed 4 bases from V and 9 bases from J, with 13 bases in between. In germline, CDR1 is MDHEN, CDR2 SYDVKM. CDR3 amino acids: CASSSGQYTIQYF. CDR3 DNA: TGTGCCAGCAGTTCCGGACAGTATACCATTCAGTACTTC.

This chain links TRBV19 with TRBJ2-2; TRBD2 matches 15 bases. The CDR3 is 18 residues long. The V and J ends lost 3 bases and 4 bases, in that order; junction bases with no gene match: 6. The germline V gene encodes CDR1 LNHDA and CDR2 SQIVND (reference sequence). CDR3 region: CASSIPPGLAGGTGELFF. CDR3 bases: TGTGCCAGTAGTATCCCACCGGGACTAGCGGGAGGCACCGGGGAGCTGTTTTTT.

The CDR3 region has the DNA TGTGCCATCAGTGATCCGATGAGCGGGAGGTTGAATGAGCAGTTCTTC. Protein product: CAISDPMSGRLNEQFF. V usage is TRBV10-3 and J usage is TRBJ2-1; 9 nucleotides line up with TRBD2. The CDR3 is made up of 16 amino acids. Unmatched junction bases numbered 10, after V lost 3 bases and J lost 7 bases. Germline V gene lookup returns CDR1 ENHRY and CDR2 SYGVKD.

V and J are TRBV27 and TRBJ1-1; D gene ambiguous. V dropped 7 bases and J dropped 1 base, with 4 bases sitting between them. Germline CDR1 reads MNHEY; CDR2 reads SMNVEV (reference sequence). CDR3 size: 11 residues. The chain's CDR3 is CASIQNTEAFF. The CDR3 DNA follows: TGTGCCAGCATTCAGAACACTGAAGCTTTCTTT.

J is TRBJ1-1 and V is TRBV27; D not certain. Trimming took off 2 bases at V and 4 bases at J, with 14 bases between the two ends. The CDR3 is 15 amino acids. CDR1 is MNHEY and CDR2 is SMNVEV in the germline V gene (reference sequence). CDR3 DNA sequence: TGTGCCAGCAGTTTAGATTCTCCAGTGGCCACTGAAGCTTTCTTT. Protein sequence: CASSLDSPVATEAFF.

The rearrangement links TRBV5-1 to TRBJ1-1, with TRBD1 matching 8 bases. The germline gives CDR1 SGHRS, CDR2 YFSETQ. The CDR3 length is 16 residues. V was clipped by 4 bases and J by 4 bases; unmatched bases: 12. The CDR3: CASSNDRGGIGTEAFF. The DNA for the CDR3 is TGCGCCAGCAGCAACGACAGGGGTGGCATAGGCACTGAAGCTTTCTTT.

The rearrangement uses TRBV7-6 and TRBJ2-2; D might be TRBD1 (6 bases). The germline V gene has CDR1 SGHVS and CDR2 FNYEAQ. V was shortened by 4 bases and J by 8 bases, with 8 bases between the two germline ends. The CDR3 covers 12 residues. This CDR3 reads CASSSRGGELFF. The CDR3 DNA is TGTGCCAGCAGCTCTAGGGGGGGGGAGCTGTTTTTT.

The chain has TRBV4-1 and TRBJ2-1, with D unresolved. V was pared by 4 bases and J by 0 bases, with 13 bases between. Germline V gene lookup returns CDR1 MGHRA and CDR2 YSYEKL. There are 16 residues in the CDR3. CDR3 sequence reads: CASSRTFPSSYNEQFF. The CDR3 DNA reads as TGCGCCAGCAGCCGCACCTTTCCGAGCTCCTACAATGAGCAGTTCTTC.

V usage is TRBV4-2 and J usage is TRBJ2-3, with D tentatively TRBD1 (5 bases). Germline lookup yields CDR1 LGHNA and CDR2 YNFKEQ. The CDR3 has 14 amino acids. The germline V and J ends were trimmed by 4 bases and 2 bases, with 10 bases remaining between them. CDR3 in DNA: TGTGCCAGCAGCCCCGAGGACATCACAGATACGCAGTATTTT. It encodes CASSPEDITDTQYF.

On this clone: Other DNA sequences in this sample translate to the same CDR3. The chain is built from TRBV11-2 and TRBJ2-5, with 7 bases matching TRBD1. This CDR3 comprises 14 residues. V trimming: 5 bases; J trimming: 4 bases; junction bases outside the gene matches: 7. Germline V gives CDR1 SGHAT, CDR2 FQNNGV. CDR3 nucleotide sequence: TGTGCCAGCAGCACTACGACAGGGCGAGAGACCCAGTACTTC. Its translation is CASSTTTGRETQYF.

The CDR3 loop is CASSETGSGVIETQYF. In nucleotides, the CDR3 is TGTGCCAGCAGCGAGACAGGGTCGGGGGTCATAGAGACCCAGTACTTC. The gene calls are TRBV28 and TRBJ2-5; tentatively, D is TRBD1 (7 bases). There are 16 residues in the CDR3. Trimming stripped 6 bases from V and 4 bases from J, with 21 bases between. In germline, CDR1 is MDHEN, CDR2 SYDVKM.

On this clone itself: The sample has other DNA sequences that encode this CDR3 too. V and J are TRBV11-2 and TRBJ2-7; 15 bases match TRBD2. V lost 5 bases to trimming and J lost 7 bases; unmatched junction nucleotides: 9. In germline, CDR1 is SGHAT, CDR2 FQNNGV. The CDR3 runs 16 residues. The CDR3 is CASSLGLAGGLYEQYV. CDR3 in DNA: TGTGCCAGCAGCCTCGGACTAGCGGGGGGGCTCTATGAGCAGTACGTC.

V is TRBV28 and J is TRBJ2-1; TRBD1 might be the D (6 bases). Per the germline V gene, CDR1 is MDHEN and CDR2 is SYDVKM. This CDR3 region has 14 residues. V was clipped by 6 bases and J by 3 bases, with 12 bases between them. CDR3 DNA sequence: TGTGCCAGCAGATCTTACAGGGTCTACAATGAGCAGTTCTTC. It codes for CASRSYRVYNEQFF.

Notes on this clone: Other DNA sequences in the same sample also yield this CDR3. The chain links TRBV4-1 to TRBJ1-1; 10 nucleotides line up with TRBD1. The germline gives CDR1 MGHRA, CDR2 YSYEKL. V gave up 4 bases and J gave up 3 bases; unmatched junction bases: 5. The CDR3 has 15 amino acids. As DNA, the CDR3 is TGCGCCAGCAGCCCGTTCGGGACAGGGGACACTGAAGCTTTCTTT. Translating it yields CASSPFGTGDTEAFF.

The genes are TRBV27 and TRBJ2-3; 11 bases are a match to TRBD2. Losses at the gene ends were 6 bases for V and 5 bases for J; bases not matched to a gene: 13. The length of the CDR3 is 17 residues. The V gene's germline CDR1 is MNHEY and CDR2 SMNVEV (reference sequence). The CDR3 protein is CASSQTLAGGLRDTQYF. The CDR3 DNA is TGTGCCAGCAGCCAGACCTTAGCGGGAGGGCTTAGAGATACGCAGTATTTT.

The chain uses TRBV29-1 and TRBJ2-1; D is possibly TRBD2 (6 bases). This CDR3 region has 13 residues. V lost 3 bases and J 1 base, leaving 7 bases between the germline ends. The germline CDR1 and CDR2 sequences are SQVTM and ANQGSEA. CDR3 in amino acids: CSVEEGSYNEQFF. CDR3 bases: TGCAGCGTTGAGGAGGGTTCCTACAATGAGCAGTTCTTC.

The chain links TRBV4-2 to TRBJ2-1, with D possibly TRBD2 on 5 matching bases. The CDR3 is made up of 15 amino acids. Germline CDR1 LGHNA, CDR2 YNFKEQ. The germline V and J ends were trimmed by 1 base and 4 bases, with 11 bases remaining between them. The DNA of the CDR3 is TGTGCCAGCAGCCAAGCGGATAGCGAGTACAATGAGCAGTTCTTC. Translated, it gives CASSQADSEYNEQFF.

This clone appeared a few times. The V and J genes are TRBV2 and TRBJ1-1; 9 bases line up with TRBD1. V shed 5 bases and J 1 base; nucleotides not matched to a gene: 2. CDR1 and CDR2 (germline): SNHLY, FYNNEI. The CDR3 spans 14 residues. DNA of the CDR3: TGTGCCAGCAGTTGGACAGGGGAGAACACTGAAGCTTTCTTT. It specifies CASSWTGENTEAFF. The full variable domain, rest sourced from reference TRBV2 and TRBJ1-1, is EPEVTQTPSHQVTQMGQEVILRCVPISNHLYFYWYRQILGQKVEFLVSFYNNEISEKSEIFDDQFSVERPDGSNFTLKIRSTKLEDSAMYFCASSWTGENTEAFFGQGTRLTVV.